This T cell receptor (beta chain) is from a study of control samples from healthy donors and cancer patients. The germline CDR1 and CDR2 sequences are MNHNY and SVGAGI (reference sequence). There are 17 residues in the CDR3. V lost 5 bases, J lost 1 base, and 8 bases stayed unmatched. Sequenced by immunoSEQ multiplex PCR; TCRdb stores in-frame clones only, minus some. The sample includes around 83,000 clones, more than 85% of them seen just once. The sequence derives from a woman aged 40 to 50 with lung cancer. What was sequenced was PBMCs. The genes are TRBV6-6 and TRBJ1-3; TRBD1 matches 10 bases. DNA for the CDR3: TGTGCCAGCAGTCCGGACAGGGGGATTCCTTCTGGAAACACCATATATTTT. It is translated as CASSPDRGIPSGNTIYF.